The clone carrying this T cell receptor beta chain was seen more than once but under ten times. The CDR3 spans 15 residues. From germline, CDR1 is SGDLS and CDR2 YYNGEE. The ends were cut back, 3 bases at V and 2 bases at J, with 12 bases in the middle. The data stem from a study of T-cell memory formation after mild COVID-19. In TCRdb, the 5' RACE reads were re-called with MiXCR into one record per CDR3 protein. The data hold over 450,000 distinct CDR3 sequences, with roughly 22% observed a single time. The sequenced sample consisted of PBMCs or a T cell subset sorted from them (not recorded which). This TCR was recovered from an adult woman who had mild COVID-19 (a few samples of this study predate the infection). Cell type and time point are not known. The chain is built from TRBV9 and TRBJ1-5; a possible D gene is TRBD1 (5 bases). CDR3 nucleotides: TGTGCCAGCAGCGAAGGGACCCTCGGCAATCAGCCCCAGCATTTT. Translated, it gives CASSEGTLGNQPQHF.